This is a list of T cell receptor beta chains from one sample in a study of T cell responses to AZD1222 COVID-19 vaccine. Data came from immunoSEQ multiplex PCR; TCRdb stores just in-frame clones and leaves some out. This table holds about 110,000 clones, roughly 88% found once. The specimen comprised peripheral blood, sampled 28 days after the second AZD1222 dose. These receptors were collected from an adult who received the AZD1222 COVID-19 vaccine. CDR3s leave out the opening cysteine and the closing phenylalanine or tryptophan.

CDR3aa	v_gene	j_gene	len
ASSQAGVGNQPQH	TRBV3-1/TRBV3-2	TRBJ1-5	13
ASSPGLNTEAF	TRBV18	TRBJ1-1	11
ATSDPGTSPYEQY	TRBV24-1	TRBJ2-7	13
ASRGDRETRSNQPQH	TRBV10-1	TRBJ1-5	15
ASSLTGVSPLH	TRBV3-1/TRBV3-2	TRBJ1-6	11
ATSRLGPSSSYEQY	TRBV15	TRBJ2-7	14
ASSQDLVRGAGRYGYT	TRBV4-3	TRBJ1-2	16
ASSRSGGANNEQF	TRBV5-1	TRBJ2-1	13
ASSLATGGNTGELF	TRBV5-1	TRBJ2-2	14
ASSYPGTGFLEPQH	TRBV2	TRBJ1-5	14
ASSEGIRAADGEKLF	TRBV2	TRBJ1-4	15
ASSYSAGNQPQH	TRBV6-5	TRBJ1-5	12
ASSLFQATGELF	TRBV5-6	TRBJ2-2	12
ASATFPGREQF	TRBV11-3	TRBJ2-1	11
ASNIRGGDTGELF	TRBV5-1	TRBJ2-2	13
ASSSRTGSNEQF	TRBV7-2	TRBJ2-1	12
ASSTGQGESNQPQH	TRBV19	TRBJ1-5	14
ASSPPGAPGNTIY	TRBV9	TRBJ1-3	13
ASSGNRGGSYEQY	TRBV5-5	TRBJ2-7	13
ASSYSRTGGGYGYT	TRBV6-5	TRBJ1-2	14
ASSPGTGTEAF	TRBV19	TRBJ1-1	11
ASRAAPSDPVTEAF	TRBV5-6	TRBJ1-1	14
ARSLESSGGATDTQY	TRBV5-3	TRBJ2-3	15
ASSPSGSTDTQY	TRBV18	TRBJ2-3	12
ASSGGGTAYEQY	TRBV27	TRBJ2-7	12
ASSLQGADEQF	TRBV19	TRBJ2-1	11
ASSLGRFGGYT	TRBV12-3/TRBV12-4	TRBJ1-2	11
ASSQYTDRAGANVLT	TRBV4-3	TRBJ2-6	15
ASSYRNGGSNEAF	TRBV9	TRBJ1-1	13
ASRPGQGMDTGELF	TRBV23-1	TRBJ2-2	14
ASSVGASVDYGYT	TRBV9	TRBJ1-2	13
ASSLAGTSTDTQY	TRBV6-5	TRBJ2-3	13
ASSLEGTAQETQY	TRBV5-1	TRBJ2-5	13
AWSVLWGTGELF	TRBV30	TRBJ2-2	12
ASSSQGDTEAF	TRBV7-8	TRBJ1-1	11
ASSEVIAGGLSYTQY	TRBV2	TRBJ2-3	15
ASSYSQPGYEQY	TRBV6-5	TRBJ2-7	12
ASSLNRGYEQY	TRBV27	TRBJ2-7	11
ASSQETSGDTGELF	TRBV4-2	TRBJ2-2	14
ASSLRGLEEKLF	TRBV5-5	TRBJ1-4	12
ASREGVQETQY	TRBV6-5	TRBJ2-5	11
ASSQQGNNSPLH	TRBV4-3	TRBJ1-6	12
SVEVAGTNYGYT	TRBV29-1	TRBJ1-2	12
ASSSQPGTEAF	TRBV4-3	TRBJ1-1	11
ASSLMPDSPNEQF	TRBV7-3	TRBJ2-1	13
ASSLRLAQEQF	TRBV7-3	TRBJ2-1	11
ASSIRPGNNEQF	TRBV19	TRBJ2-1	12
ASSLFSGGAGEQF	TRBV27	TRBJ2-1	13
ASSQEVVTPGKLF	TRBV4-1	TRBJ1-4	13
SARTGDGYT	TRBV20-1	TRBJ1-2	9
ASSAQGGLSEKLF	TRBV19	TRBJ1-4	13